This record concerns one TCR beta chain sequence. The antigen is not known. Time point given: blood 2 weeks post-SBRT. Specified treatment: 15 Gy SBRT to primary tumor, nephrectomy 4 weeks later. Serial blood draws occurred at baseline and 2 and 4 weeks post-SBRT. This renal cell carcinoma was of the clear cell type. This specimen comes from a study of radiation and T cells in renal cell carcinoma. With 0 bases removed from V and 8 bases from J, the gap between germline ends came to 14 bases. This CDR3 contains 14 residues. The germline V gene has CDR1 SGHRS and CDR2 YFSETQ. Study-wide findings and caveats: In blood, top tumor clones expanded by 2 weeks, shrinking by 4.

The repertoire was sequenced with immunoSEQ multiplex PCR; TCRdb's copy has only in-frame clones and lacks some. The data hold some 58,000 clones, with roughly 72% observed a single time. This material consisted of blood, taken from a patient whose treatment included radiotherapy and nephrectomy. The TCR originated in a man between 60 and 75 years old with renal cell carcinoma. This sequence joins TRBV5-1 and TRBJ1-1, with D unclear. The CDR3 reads CASSLDVTDREAFF. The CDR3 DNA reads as TGCGCCAGCAGCTTGGATGTAACAGATCGGGAAGCTTTCTTT.